Each of the 25 T cell receptor beta chains below was sequenced from the same sample in a study of T cell responses to AZD1222 COVID-19 vaccine. TCRdb keeps only in-frame clones here, not all; method: immunoSEQ multiplex PCR. The sample has approximately 150,000 clones; about 91% are singletons. Sample: peripheral blood, taken on day 0 of AZD1222 vaccination. Receptor source: an adult in good health.

The chain carries TRBV18 and TRBJ2-2; 10 positions match TRBD2. Germline CDR1 and CDR2: KGHSH and LQKENI. J gave up 2 bases and V 0 bases, and 6 bases lay outside the gene matches. The CDR3 is 18 residues long. This CDR3 reads CASSPPALAGGNTGELFF. The CDR3 nucleotides are TGTGCCAGCTCACCACCAGCTTTAGCGGGAGGAAACACCGGGGAGCTGTTTTTT.

V is TRBV12-5 and J is TRBJ2-1; TRBD2 matches at 8 bases. Germline loops: CDR1 LGHNT, CDR2 FRNRAP. The CDR3 is 15 residues long. V lost 2 bases, J lost 4 bases, and 4 bases stayed unmatched. CDR3 sequence (DNA): TGTGCTAGTGGTTTGTATGCTAGCGGGTACAATGAGCAGTTCTTC. Residues: CASGLYASGYNEQFF.

The V call is TRBV5-1, the J call TRBJ2-7; no firm D call. Germline V CDR1 and CDR2: SGHRS, YFSETQ. The CDR3 spans 15 residues. The germline V and J ends were trimmed by 0 bases and 2 bases, with 12 bases remaining between them. The CDR3 sequence: CASSLGLTNPYEQYF. CDR3 DNA: TGCGCCAGCAGCTTGGGGCTAACCAACCCCTACGAGCAGTACTTC.

The genes are TRBV6-4 and TRBJ1-1; possible D gene TRBD1, 5 bases. Trimming took off 3 bases at V and 8 bases at J, with 13 bases between the two ends. Germline assignment: CDR1 MRHNA and CDR2 SNTAGT. The CDR3 extends over 13 amino acids. The CDR3 DNA sequence: TGTGCCAGCAGTGAAGTGGCAGGGTGGGAAGCTTTCTTT. Protein product: CASSEVAGWEAFF.

This chain joins TRBV9 and TRBJ2-5, with D perhaps being TRBD1 or TRBD2 (5 bases each). The V end was cut by 4 bases, the J end by 5 bases, with 15 bases between. Germline CDR1 SGDLS, CDR2 YYNGEE. The CDR3 runs 14 residues. The CDR3 region has the DNA TGTGCCAGCAGCCGCGTGGGGGTCCGGGAGACCCAGTACTTC. Its translation is CASSRVGVRETQYF.

This clone was observed a few times. The chain recombines TRBV28 with TRBJ1-5; 10 nucleotides align to TRBD1. With V trimmed by 6 bases and J by 0 bases, 8 bases remained unmatched. CDR1 and CDR2 from the germline V gene are MDHEN and SYDVKM. The CDR3 covers 17 residues. CDR3 in DNA: TGTGCCAGCAGGAATAGGGACAGGGGATATAGCAATCAGCCCCAGCATTTT. This translates into CASRNRDRGYSNQPQHF.

The sample holds one count of this clone. V gene TRBV24-1 combines with J gene TRBJ1-5; D not certain. Germline lookup yields CDR1 KGHDR and CDR2 SFDVKD. Trimming took off 4 bases at V and 6 bases at J, with 6 bases between the two ends. The CDR3 is 12 amino acids. CDR3 protein: CATSEGFQPQHF. The CDR3 DNA sequence: TGTGCCACCAGTGAGGGGTTTCAGCCCCAGCATTTT.

This sequence joins TRBV30 and TRBJ1-5, with 7 bases fitting TRBD1. The germline V gene has CDR1 GTSNPN and CDR2 SVGIG (reference sequence). The V gene end was trimmed by 4 bases and the J gene end by 6 bases; junction bases not matched to a gene: 12. This CDR3 spans 15 amino acids. The CDR3 reads CAWTPDRAGGQPQHF. The CDR3 DNA sequence: TGTGCCTGGACCCCCGACAGGGCGGGAGGTCAGCCCCAGCATTTT.

The chain combines TRBV14 with TRBJ2-7; 12 bases are shared with TRBD2. The CDR3 runs 18 residues. J gave up 0 bases and V 3 bases, and 9 bases lay outside the gene matches. Germline-derived CDR1 and CDR2 are SGHDN and FVKESK. CDR3 DNA: TGTGCCAGCAGCCAGGGACTAGCGGGCGTTTTAAGCTCCTACGAGCAGTACTTC. It codes for CASSQGLAGVLSSYEQYF.

The J gene is TRBJ2-7, the V gene TRBV7-3; 8 positions match TRBD2. The CDR3 spans 16 residues. Germline V gene sequence: CDR1 SGHTA, CDR2 FQGTGA. Trimming cost V 1 base and J 5 bases; bases outside gene matches: 10. This chain's CDR3 is CASSLRSAGGVNEQYF. CDR3 bases: TGTGCCAGCAGCTTAAGGTCGGCGGGAGGAGTAAACGAGCAGTACTTC.

In DNA, the CDR3 is TGTGCCAGCAGTTTAGGGCGGGGGACTGAAGCTTTCTTT. This encodes CASSLGRGTEAFF. The rearrangement links TRBV12-3 or TRBV12-4 to TRBJ1-1; possibly TRBD1 for D (5 bases). V lost 1 base, J lost 5 bases, and 8 bases lay in between. The CDR3 covers 13 residues.

The sample holds one count of this clone. The rearrangement links TRBV4-2 to TRBJ1-4, with 9 bases aligning to TRBD1. Trimming took 0 bases from V and 13 from J; bases not matched to a gene: 12. Germline CDR1 and CDR2: LGHNA and YNFKEQ. The CDR3 length is 16 residues. The CDR3 loop is CASSQDSRTGAPRLFF. CDR3 DNA: TGTGCCAGCAGCCAAGATTCGCGGACAGGGGCCCCGCGACTGTTTTTT.

The rearrangement links TRBV10-3 to TRBJ2-7; D ambiguous. The CDR3 contains 12 residues. The germline CDR1 and CDR2 sequences are ENHRY and SYGVKD. V dropped 0 bases and J dropped 6 bases, with 6 bases sitting between them. CDR3 in amino acids: CAISESVPEQYF. The CDR3 DNA reads as TGTGCCATCAGTGAGTCGGTCCCCGAGCAGTACTTC.

This chain connects TRBV6-5 to TRBJ1-1; D call uncertain. Germline CDR1 is MNHEY and CDR2 is SVGAGI. The CDR3 runs to 15 residues. V lost 6 bases and J 8 bases, leaving 22 bases between the germline ends. DNA for the CDR3: TGTGCCAGCAGAAAAACAACTAGTACCAATCGAGAAGCTTTCTTT. This sequence encodes CASRKTTSTNREAFF.

The CDR3 sequence is CASRARETDGYGYTF. The CDR3 DNA sequence: TGTGCCAGCAGAGCCCGGGAGACGGATGGCTATGGCTACACCTTC. The genes are TRBV6-1 and TRBJ1-2; D is ambiguous. V was clipped by 6 bases and J by 4 bases, with 18 bases between them. Looked up from germline, CDR1 is MNHNS and CDR2 is SASEGT. The CDR3 is made up of 15 amino acids.

This chain joins TRBV2 and TRBJ2-7, with a weak D call TRBD2 (7 bases). The germline V gene encodes CDR1 SNHLY and CDR2 FYNNEI. V was clipped by 6 bases and J by 4 bases, with 16 bases between them. This CDR3 has 14 residues. The CDR3 reads CASRGGLNAYEQYF. The CDR3 coding sequence is TGTGCCAGCAGAGGGGGACTAAACGCTTACGAGCAGTACTTC.

A single count supports this clone. The chain couples TRBV19 to TRBJ2-7; D may be TRBD1 (7 bases). Per the germline V gene, CDR1 is LNHDA and CDR2 is SQIVND (reference sequence). The CDR3 length is 13 residues. Trimming shortened V by 4 bases and J by 5 bases, and 12 bases separated the two germline ends. The CDR3 coding sequence is TGTGCCAGTAGTACAGGGGGGAGCCACGAGCAGTACTTC. It yields the protein CASSTGGSHEQYF.

A few counts support this clone. The chain couples TRBV7-2 to TRBJ1-2; D gene uncertain. This CDR3 is built from 13 residues. Germline V gives CDR1 SGHTA, CDR2 FQGNSA. Trimming shortened V by 6 bases and J by 8 bases, and 16 bases separated the two germline ends. CDR3: CASRDGSRWGYTF. The CDR3 region has the DNA TGTGCCAGCAGGGATGGGTCGAGGTGGGGCTACACCTTC.

The V gene is TRBV30, the J gene TRBJ2-7; 10 nucleotides match TRBD1. Looked up from germline, CDR1 is GTSNPN and CDR2 is SVGIG (reference sequence). The CDR3 extends over 14 amino acids. V shed 2 bases and J 12 bases; nucleotides not matched to a gene: 13. CDR3 sequence: CAWSLPGQGPVVYF. The CDR3 nucleotides are TGTGCCTGGAGTCTCCCGGGACAGGGGCCTGTTGTGTACTTC. Looking up the rest from reference TRBV30 and TRBJ2-7 gives the full variable domain: SQTIHQWPATLVQPVGSPLSLECTVEGTSNPNLYWYRQAAGRGLQLLFYSVGIGQISSEVPQNLSASRPQDRQFILSSKKLLLSDSGFYLCAWSLPGQGPVVYFGPGTRLTVT.

CDR3 bases: TGTGCCACCAGTGACCCGGGACTAGCGGGCAACAATGAGCAGTTCTTC. Amino acid sequence: CATSDPGLAGNNEQFF. This chain connects TRBV24-1 to TRBJ2-1, with 12 bases identical to TRBD2. After removal of 4 bases from V and 5 bases from J, the junction contained 5 bases not matched to a gene. Germline CDR1 and CDR2: KGHDR and SFDVKD. The CDR3 covers 16 residues.

The chain links TRBV6-6 to TRBJ2-7; D is perhaps TRBD1 (5 bases). This CDR3 region has 15 residues. The V gene's germline CDR1 is MNHNY and CDR2 SVGAGI (reference sequence). The V and J ends lost 2 bases and 2 bases respectively, with 13 bases between them. CDR3 in amino acids: CASSYGRDNPYEQYF. CDR3 coding DNA: TGTGCCAGCAGTTACGGCAGGGATAATCCCTACGAGCAGTACTTC.

This chain links TRBV6-1 with TRBJ2-3; 8 bases line up with TRBD1. The CDR3 runs 17 residues. Germline trimming cut 4 bases from V and 3 bases from J; bases unmatched to any gene: 12. Germline CDR1 and CDR2: MNHNS and SASEGT. The CDR3 DNA follows: TGTGCCAGCAGTGGCACCTACCAGGGGGCAAAAACAGATACGCAGTATTTT. Protein product: CASSGTYQGAKTDTQYF.

The J gene is TRBJ2-5, the V gene TRBV7-3, with TRBD2 matching over 11 bases. The germline V gene encodes CDR1 SGHTA and CDR2 FQGTGA. V lost 3 bases and J lost 3; bases outside the gene matches: 6. The CDR3 runs to 16 residues. The CDR3 DNA follows: TGTGCCAGCAGCTTGACTAGCGGGATAGGGGAAGAGACCCAGTACTTC. Its translation: CASSLTSGIGEETQYF.

This clone has only one observation. The rearrangement uses TRBV28 and TRBJ2-2; TRBD1 matches at 8 bases. CDR1 MDHEN and CDR2 SYDVKM come from the germline V gene. This CDR3 spans 15 amino acids. V shed 6 bases, J shed 1 base, and the junction held 4 bases outside the gene matches. The CDR3: CASRPGQVNTGELFF. CDR3 bases: TGTGCCAGCAGGCCGGGACAGGTGAACACCGGGGAGCTGTTTTTT.

The chain uses TRBV11-3 and TRBJ1-2, with D unclear. Trimming pared 4 bases from V and 6 bases from J, leaving 18 bases between. The germline gives CDR1 SGHNT, CDR2 YENEEA. The CDR3 contains 15 residues. CDR3 bases: TGTGCCAGCAGCTCGCCTGAGACGATAGTCGATGGCTACACCTTC. Amino acids: CASSSPETIVDGYTF. Full variable domain (outside the CDR3, taken from reference TRBV11-3 and TRBJ1-2): EAGVVQSPRYKIIEKKQPVAFWCNPISGHNTLYWYLQNLGQGPELLIRYENEEAVDDSQLPKDRFSAERLKGVDSTLKIQPAELGDSAVYLCASSSPETIVDGYTFGSGTRLTVV.